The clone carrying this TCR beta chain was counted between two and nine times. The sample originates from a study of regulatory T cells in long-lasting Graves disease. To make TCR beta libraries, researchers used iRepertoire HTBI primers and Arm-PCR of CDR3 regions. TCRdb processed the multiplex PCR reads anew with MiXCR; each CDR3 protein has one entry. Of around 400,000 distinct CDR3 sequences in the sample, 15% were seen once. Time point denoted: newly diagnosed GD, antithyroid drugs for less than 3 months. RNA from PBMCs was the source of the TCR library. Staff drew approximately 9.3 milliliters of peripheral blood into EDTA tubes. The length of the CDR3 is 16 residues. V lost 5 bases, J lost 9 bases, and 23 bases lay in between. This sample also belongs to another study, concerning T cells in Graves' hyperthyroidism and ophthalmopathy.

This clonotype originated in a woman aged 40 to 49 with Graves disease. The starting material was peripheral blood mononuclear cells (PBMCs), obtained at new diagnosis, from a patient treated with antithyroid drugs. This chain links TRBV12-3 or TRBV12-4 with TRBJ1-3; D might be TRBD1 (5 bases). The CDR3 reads CASSPTGGVRRSTIYF. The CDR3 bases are TGTGCCAGCAGTCCCACCGGGGGGGTTCGCAGAAGCACCATATATTTT.